The 9 T cell receptor beta chains in this list originate from one sample, sequenced in a study of T cell responses to AZD1222 COVID-19 vaccine. Assay: immunoSEQ multiplex PCR; the TCRdb copy retains only in-frame clones and omits some. The sample consists of over 150,000 clones, around nine tenths of them appearing once. The sequenced sample was peripheral blood, obtained 28 days after the second AZD1222 dose. These receptors all stem from an adult who received the AZD1222 COVID-19 vaccine.

V and J are TRBV6-5 and TRBJ2-2, with D perhaps being TRBD1 or TRBD2 (7 bases each). Germline CDR1 MNHEY, CDR2 SVGAGI. The germline V and J ends were trimmed by 0 bases and 4 bases, with 12 bases remaining between them. The CDR3 runs to 16 residues. The CDR3 sequence is CASSYSGRGGTGELFF. Written as DNA, the CDR3 is TGTGCCAGCAGTTACTCTGGCAGGGGGGGCACCGGGGAGCTGTTTTTT.

The rearrangement links TRBV7-2 to TRBJ1-3; D ambiguous. Germline V gene data show CDR1 as SGHTA and CDR2 as FQGNSA. This CDR3 is built from 16 residues. V gave up 5 bases and J gave up 2 bases, with 16 bases separating them. The CDR3, as DNA: TGTGCCAGCAGCCAGTGGGCACCACCAACTGGAAACACCATATATTTT. This encodes CASSQWAPPTGNTIYF.

This clone was seen once. The chain has TRBV7-9 and TRBJ1-2; no firm D call. The CDR3 loop spans 17 amino acids. Trimming removed 2 bases from V and 4 bases from J, with 20 bases in between. From germline, CDR1 is SEHNR and CDR2 FQNEAQ (reference sequence). CDR3 protein: CASSLFGVSRGSYGYTF. The CDR3, as DNA: TGTGCCAGCAGCTTATTTGGGGTATCGCGTGGGAGCTATGGCTACACCTTC.

This sequence joins TRBV6-5 and TRBJ1-6; 8 bases are shared with TRBD1. The germline V gene has CDR1 MNHEY and CDR2 SVGAGI. The length of the CDR3 is 16 residues. The junction had 6 bases not matched to a gene; V was cut back by 0 bases and J by 8 bases. The CDR3: CASSYSIGQGHSPLHF. CDR3 in DNA: TGTGCCAGCAGTTACTCGATCGGACAGGGACATTCACCCCTCCACTTT.

The genes are TRBV5-1 and TRBJ2-5, with unresolved D. Trimming removed 0 bases from V and 6 bases from J, with 6 bases in between. This CDR3 spans 12 amino acids. Looked up from germline, CDR1 is SGHRS and CDR2 is YFSETQ. Written as DNA, the CDR3 is TGCGCCAGCAGCTTGGCTAAACAGACCCAGTACTTC. As protein: CASSLAKQTQYF.

The V gene is TRBV27, the J gene TRBJ1-2; D unclear. The V and J ends lost 8 bases and 4 bases respectively, with 17 bases between them. This CDR3 comprises 14 residues. CDR1 MNHEY and CDR2 SMNVEV come from the germline V gene (reference sequence). This chain's CDR3 is CASSRSGSPYGYTF. The CDR3 coding sequence is TGTGCCAGCTCTCGATCCGGGTCCCCCTATGGCTACACCTTC.

This clone was seen once. The chain combines TRBV10-3 with TRBJ2-5; TRBD2 aligns across 8 bases. Trimming at V came to 4 bases and at J to 4 bases, leaving 11 bases not matched to a gene. Germline CDR1 reads ENHRY; CDR2 reads SYGVKD. This CDR3 has 16 residues. CDR3 amino acids: CAISADSSGPPETQYF. Here the CDR3 DNA reads TGTGCCATCAGTGCAGACTCTAGCGGGCCCCCAGAGACCCAGTACTTC.

This clone was observed once. The chain carries TRBV20-1 and TRBJ1-2; D call uncertain. Germline V gives CDR1 DFQATT, CDR2 SNEGSKA (reference sequence). The V end was cut by 6 bases, the J end by 4 bases, with 6 bases between. This CDR3 contains 10 residues. CDR3 bases: TGCAGTGCGCTGGTCTATGGCTACACCTTC. Its translation is CSALVYGYTF.

The V gene is TRBV30, the J gene TRBJ2-3; D uncertain. The CDR3 spans 15 residues. The ends were cut back, 2 bases at V and 2 bases at J, with 14 bases in the middle. Germline V CDR1 and CDR2: GTSNPN, SVGIG (reference sequence). As DNA, the CDR3 is TGTGCCTGGAGTACCTGGACGGAAGACACAGATACGCAGTATTTT. This encodes CAWSTWTEDTDTQYF.